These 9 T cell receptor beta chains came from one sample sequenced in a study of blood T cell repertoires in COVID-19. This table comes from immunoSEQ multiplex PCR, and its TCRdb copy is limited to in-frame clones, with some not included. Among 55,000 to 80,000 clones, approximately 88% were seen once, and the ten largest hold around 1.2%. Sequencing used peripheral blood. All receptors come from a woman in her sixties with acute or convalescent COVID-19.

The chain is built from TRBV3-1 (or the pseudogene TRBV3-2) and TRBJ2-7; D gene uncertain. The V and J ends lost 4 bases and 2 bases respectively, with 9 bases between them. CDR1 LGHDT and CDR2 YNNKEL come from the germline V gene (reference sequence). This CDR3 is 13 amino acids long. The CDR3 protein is CASSLKGAYEQYV. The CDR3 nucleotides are TGTGCCAGCAGCCTTAAAGGAGCCTACGAGCAGTACGTC.

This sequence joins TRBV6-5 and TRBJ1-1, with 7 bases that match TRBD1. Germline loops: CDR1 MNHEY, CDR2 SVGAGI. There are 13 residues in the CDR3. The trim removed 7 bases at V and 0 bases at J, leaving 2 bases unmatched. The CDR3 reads CASMGQMNTEAFF. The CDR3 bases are TGTGCCAGCATGGGACAGATGAACACTGAAGCTTTCTTT.

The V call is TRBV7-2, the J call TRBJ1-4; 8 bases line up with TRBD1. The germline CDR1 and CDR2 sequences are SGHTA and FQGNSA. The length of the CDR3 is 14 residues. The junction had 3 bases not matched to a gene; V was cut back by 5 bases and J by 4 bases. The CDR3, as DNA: TGTGCCAGCAGCCCCGACAGGGGTAATGAAAAACTGTTTTTT. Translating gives CASSPDRGNEKLFF.

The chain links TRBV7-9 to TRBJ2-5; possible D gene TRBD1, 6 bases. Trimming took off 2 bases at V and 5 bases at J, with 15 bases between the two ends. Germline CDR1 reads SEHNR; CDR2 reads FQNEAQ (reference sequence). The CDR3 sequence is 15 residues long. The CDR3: CASSLLGRGDETQYF. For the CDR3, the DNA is TGTGCCAGCAGCTTACTCGGCAGGGGCGATGAGACCCAGTACTTC.

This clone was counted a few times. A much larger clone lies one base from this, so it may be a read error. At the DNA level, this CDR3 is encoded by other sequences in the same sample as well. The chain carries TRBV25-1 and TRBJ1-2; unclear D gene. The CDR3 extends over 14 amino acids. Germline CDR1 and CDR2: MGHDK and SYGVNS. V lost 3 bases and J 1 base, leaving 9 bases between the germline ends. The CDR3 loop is CASSESGDNYGYTF. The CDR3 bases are TGTGCCAGCAGTGAGTCCGGGGATAACTATGGCTACACCTTC.

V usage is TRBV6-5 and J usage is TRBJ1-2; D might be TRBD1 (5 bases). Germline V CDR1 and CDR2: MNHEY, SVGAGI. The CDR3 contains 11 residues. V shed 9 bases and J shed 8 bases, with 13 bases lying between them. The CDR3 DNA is TGTGCCAGTGGACAAACGCTGGGCTACACCTTC. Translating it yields CASGQTLGYTF.

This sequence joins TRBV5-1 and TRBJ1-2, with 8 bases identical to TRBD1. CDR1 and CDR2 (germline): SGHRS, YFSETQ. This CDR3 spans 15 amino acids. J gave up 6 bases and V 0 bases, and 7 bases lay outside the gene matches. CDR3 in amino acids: CASSLEGTGGHGYTF. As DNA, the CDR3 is TGCGCCAGCAGCTTGGAAGGCACAGGGGGACATGGCTACACCTTC.

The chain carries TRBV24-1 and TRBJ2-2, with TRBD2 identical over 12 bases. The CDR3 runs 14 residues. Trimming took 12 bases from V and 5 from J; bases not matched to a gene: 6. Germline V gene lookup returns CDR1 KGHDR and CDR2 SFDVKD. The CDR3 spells CAATSGGRTGELFF. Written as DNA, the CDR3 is TGTGCCGCCACTAGCGGGGGGAGGACCGGGGAGCTGTTTTTT.

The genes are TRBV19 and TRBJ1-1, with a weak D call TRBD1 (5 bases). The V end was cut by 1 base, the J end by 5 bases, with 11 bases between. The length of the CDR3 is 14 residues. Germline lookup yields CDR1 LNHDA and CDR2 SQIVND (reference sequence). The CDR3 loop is CASSIGGLGTEAFF. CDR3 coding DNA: TGTGCCAGTAGTATAGGGGGCCTGGGGACTGAAGCTTTCTTT.